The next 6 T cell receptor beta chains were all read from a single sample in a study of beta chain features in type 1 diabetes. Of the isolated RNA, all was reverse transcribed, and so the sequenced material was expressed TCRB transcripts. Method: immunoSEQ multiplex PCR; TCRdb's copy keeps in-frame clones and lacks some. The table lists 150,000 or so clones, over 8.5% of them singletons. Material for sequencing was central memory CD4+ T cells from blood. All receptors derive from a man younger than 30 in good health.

In DNA, the CDR3 is TGCGCCAGCAGCCAAGAATGGGGGCAGGGGCATCAGCCCCAGCATTTT. Protein: CASSQEWGQGHQPQHF. V usage is TRBV4-3 and J usage is TRBJ1-5, with D possibly TRBD1 on 6 matching bases. CDR3 size: 16 residues. V was cut by 0 bases and J by 5 bases, with 14 bases left in between. Germline V gives CDR1 LGHNA, CDR2 YSLEER.

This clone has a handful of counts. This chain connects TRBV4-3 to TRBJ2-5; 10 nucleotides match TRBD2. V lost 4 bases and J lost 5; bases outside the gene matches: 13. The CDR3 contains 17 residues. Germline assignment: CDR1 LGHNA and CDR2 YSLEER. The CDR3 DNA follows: TGCGCCAGCAGCCCCGGAGGGAGCGGGGGGGCGGTGGAGACCCAGTACTTC. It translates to CASSPGGSGGAVETQYF.

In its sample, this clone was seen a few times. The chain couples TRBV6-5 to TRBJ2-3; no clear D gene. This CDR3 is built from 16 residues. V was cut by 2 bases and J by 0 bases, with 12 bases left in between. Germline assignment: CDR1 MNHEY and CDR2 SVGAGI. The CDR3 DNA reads TGTGCCAGCAGTTACACACAAGATACTAGCACAGATACGCAGTATTTT. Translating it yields CASSYTQDTSTDTQYF.

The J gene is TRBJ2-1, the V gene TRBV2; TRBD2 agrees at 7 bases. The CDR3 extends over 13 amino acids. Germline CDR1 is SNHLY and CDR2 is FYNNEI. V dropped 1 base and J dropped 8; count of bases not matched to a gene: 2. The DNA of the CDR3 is TGTGCCAGCAGTGAAGTAGGACTAGATGAGCAGTTCTTC. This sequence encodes CASSEVGLDEQFF.

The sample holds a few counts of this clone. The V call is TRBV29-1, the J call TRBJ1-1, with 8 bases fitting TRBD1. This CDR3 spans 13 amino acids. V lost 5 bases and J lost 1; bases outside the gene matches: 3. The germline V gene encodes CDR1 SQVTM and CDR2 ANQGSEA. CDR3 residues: CSVTGQGNTEAFF. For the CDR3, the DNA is TGCAGCGTTACCGGACAGGGGAACACTGAAGCTTTCTTT.

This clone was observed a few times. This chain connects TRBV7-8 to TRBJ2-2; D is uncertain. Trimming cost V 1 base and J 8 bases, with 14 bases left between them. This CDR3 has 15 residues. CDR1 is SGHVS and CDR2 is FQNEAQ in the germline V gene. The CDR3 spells CASSLEPSVIGELFF. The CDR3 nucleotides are TGTGCCAGCAGCTTAGAGCCCTCGGTTATAGGGGAGCTGTTTTTT.